Here is one T cell receptor beta chain with its context. The data belong to a study of blood T cell repertoires in COVID-19. TCRdb keeps only in-frame clones here, not all; method: immunoSEQ multiplex PCR. This repertoire shows 55,000 to 70,000 clones, about 86% found once; its top ten account for 3.5% to 5%. The TCR sequence derives from a man between 45 and 60 years old with acute or convalescent COVID-19. Sequenced: peripheral blood.

The CDR3 bases are TGCAGCCTACAACAGGGGGCGACGGACACTGAAGCTTTCTTT. This codes for CSLQQGATDTEAFF. This chain links TRBV29-1 with TRBJ1-1; 9 positions agree with TRBD1. Germline V gene lookup returns CDR1 SQVTM and CDR2 ANQGSEA. CDR3 size: 14 residues. The V and J ends lost 8 bases and 3 bases, in that order; junction bases with no gene match: 10. The complete variable domain, with remaining parts taken from reference TRBV29-1 and TRBJ1-1, reads SAVISQKPSRDICQRGTSLTIQCQVDSQVTMMFWYRQQPGQSLTLIATANQGSEATYESGFVIDKFPISRPNLTFSTLTVSNMSPEDSSIYLCSLQQGATDTEAFFGQGTRLTVV.